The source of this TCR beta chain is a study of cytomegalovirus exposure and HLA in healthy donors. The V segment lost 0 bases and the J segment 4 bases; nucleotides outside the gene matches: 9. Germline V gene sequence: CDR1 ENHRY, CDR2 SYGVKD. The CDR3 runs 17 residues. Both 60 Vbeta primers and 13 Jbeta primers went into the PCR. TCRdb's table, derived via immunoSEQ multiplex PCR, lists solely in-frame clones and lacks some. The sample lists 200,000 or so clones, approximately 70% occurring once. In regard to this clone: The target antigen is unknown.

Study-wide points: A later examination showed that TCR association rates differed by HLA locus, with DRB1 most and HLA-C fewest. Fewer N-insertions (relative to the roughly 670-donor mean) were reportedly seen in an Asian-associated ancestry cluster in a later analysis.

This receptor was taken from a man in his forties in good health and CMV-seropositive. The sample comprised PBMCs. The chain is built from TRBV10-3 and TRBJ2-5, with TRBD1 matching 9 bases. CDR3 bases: TGTGCCATCAGTGAGTCGGTTCGGACAGGGGCGAGAGAGACCCAGTACTTC. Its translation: CAISESVRTGARETQYF.